The 21 T cell receptor beta chains listed next were all sequenced from one sample in a study of T cell clonotyping in hematopoietic cell transplantation. Profiled with immunoSEQ multiplex PCR; TCRdb holds only in-frame clones, not every one. The sample contains several thousand clones, under 90% of which appear only once. Sequencing used peripheral blood mononuclear cells, obtained 100 days after allogeneic stem cell transplant. The receptors originated from a male patient aged 40 to 55 who had an allogeneic stem cell transplant from an unrelated donor, so the T cells may come from the graft donor. Some clones in this sample may be carry-over from other donors' samples.

The chain couples TRBV7-9 to TRBJ1-6; 11 nucleotides align to TRBD1. Germline V gives CDR1 SEHNR, CDR2 FQNEAQ (reference sequence). This CDR3 has 17 residues. V was clipped by 5 bases and J by 6 bases; unmatched bases: 9. DNA of the CDR3: TGTGCCAGCAGCACCGGTCGGACAGGGGGCCTTAATTCACCCCTCCACTTT. Residues: CASSTGRTGGLNSPLHF.

A note on this clone: The junction departs from germline at one end; a sequencing error may be responsible. The genes are TRBV5-8 and TRBJ1-5, with D unclear. This CDR3 is built from 15 residues. Germline V lookup: CDR1 SGHTS, CDR2 YDEGEE. As DNA, the CDR3 is TGTGCCAGCAGCTCCCTCCGCGGGGTTTGGGCATTCCCCGGTTTT. This translates into CASSSLRGVWAFPGF.

The chain uses TRBV6-5 and TRBJ2-3; 7 nucleotides align to TRBD2. CDR1 and CDR2 (germline): MNHEY, SVGAGI. CDR3 length: 16 amino acids. The trim removed 0 bases at V and 5 bases at J, leaving 8 bases unmatched. This CDR3 reads CASSYSASGGKDTQYF. CDR3 DNA sequence: TGTGCCAGCAGTTACTCGGCTAGCGGAGGCAAAGATACGCAGTATTTT.

The chain recombines TRBV5-1 with TRBJ2-5, with D perhaps TRBD1 or TRBD2 (5 bases each). The CDR3 has 13 residues. Germline V CDR1 and CDR2: SGHRS, YFSETQ. Trimming removed 0 bases from V and 4 bases from J, with 7 bases in between. The CDR3 spells CASSLVGVETQYF. The DNA for the CDR3 is TGCGCCAGCAGCTTGGTGGGGGTAGAGACCCAGTACTTC.

The chain combines TRBV14 with TRBJ2-5, with D tentatively TRBD1 (6 bases). The CDR3 covers 17 residues. Germline CDR1 SGHDN, CDR2 FVKESK. V was clipped by 0 bases and J by 4 bases, with 18 bases between them. The CDR3 bases are TGTGCCAGCAGCCAAGACGCTGGGACATACTCGGGAGAGACCCAGTACTTC. This encodes CASSQDAGTYSGETQYF.

This chain links TRBV7-6 with TRBJ2-7, with TRBD2 identical over 8 bases. V was pared by 5 bases and J by 1 base, with 13 bases of the junction left unmatched. The CDR3 has 17 residues. In germline, CDR1 is SGHVS, CDR2 FNYEAQ. The CDR3 nucleotides are TGTGCCAGCAGCCCAAGGTATAGCGGGGTGATATCCTACGAGCAGTACTTC. Translating gives CASSPRYSGVISYEQYF. The entire variable domain, with the rest obtained from reference TRBV7-6 and TRBJ2-7, is as follows: GAGVSQSPRYKVTKRGQDVALRCDPISGHVSLYWYRQALGQGPEFLTYFNYEAQQDKSGLPNDRFSAERPEGSISTLTIQRTEQRDSAMYRCASSPRYSGVISYEQYFGPGTRLTVT.

Only a few counts were recorded for this clone. The CDR3 sequence: CASRLKGLAGDTDTQYF. For the CDR3, the DNA is TGTGCCAGCAGACTAAAAGGGCTAGCGGGGGACACAGATACGCAGTATTTT. The rearrangement uses TRBV2 and TRBJ2-3; TRBD2 aligns across 10 bases. Germline V CDR1 and CDR2: SNHLY, FYNNEI. Losses at the gene ends were 6 bases for V and 2 bases for J; bases not matched to a gene: 11. The length of the CDR3 is 17 residues. The whole variable domain, filled in from reference TRBV2 and TRBJ2-3, reads EPEVTQTPSHQVTQMGQEVILRCVPISNHLYFYWYRQILGQKVEFLVSFYNNEISEKSEIFDDQFSVERPDGSNFTLKIRSTKLEDSAMYFCASRLKGLAGDTDTQYFGPGTRLTVL.

The rearrangement links TRBV6-1 to TRBJ1-4; 7 positions match TRBD1. In germline, CDR1 is MNHNS, CDR2 SASEGT. The CDR3 sequence is 15 residues long. The V and J ends lost 2 bases and 8 bases, in that order; junction bases with no gene match: 8. In DNA form, the CDR3 reads TGTGCCAGCAGTGAACCCGGGACAGTAGGGGAAAAACTGTTTTTT. It specifies CASSEPGTVGEKLFF.

The chain uses TRBV7-9 and TRBJ1-5; 9 bases line up with TRBD1. V lost 0 bases, J lost 2 bases, and 8 bases stayed unmatched. Germline values: CDR1 SEHNR, CDR2 FQNEAQ (reference sequence). This CDR3 has 18 amino acids. The CDR3 spells CASSLANLGQGRNQPQHF. CDR3 bases: TGTGCCAGCAGCTTAGCGAACCTGGGACAGGGCCGCAATCAGCCCCAGCATTTT.

This clone appeared a few times. This chain connects TRBV30 to TRBJ2-3; D might be TRBD1 (6 bases). The CDR3 loop spans 12 amino acids. Germline V gives CDR1 GTSNPN, CDR2 SVGIG (reference sequence). V shed 5 bases and J shed 3 bases, with 9 bases lying between them. The CDR3 loop is CAWGTPTDTQYF. Here the CDR3 DNA reads TGTGCCTGGGGGACACCGACAGATACGCAGTATTTT.

This rearrangement joins TRBV19 to TRBJ2-3; the match to TRBD2 covers 9 bases. Germline CDR1 reads LNHDA; CDR2 reads SQIVND (reference sequence). The CDR3 extends over 13 amino acids. J gave up 0 bases and V 8 bases, and 0 bases lay outside the gene matches. CDR3 sequence reads: CASLAGSTDTQYF. Here the CDR3 DNA reads TGTGCCAGTCTAGCGGGAAGCACAGATACGCAGTATTTT.

This chain uses TRBV5-1 with TRBJ1-6; possibly TRBD1 for D (5 bases). The CDR3 spans 16 residues. Germline lookup yields CDR1 SGHRS and CDR2 YFSETQ. Trimming took 4 bases from V and 5 from J, leaving 16 bases between them. The CDR3 loop reads CASSREIQGNNSPLHF. The CDR3 bases are TGCGCCAGCAGCCGGGAAATTCAGGGAAATAATTCACCCCTCCACTTT.

This rearrangement joins TRBV6-1 to TRBJ2-7; 8 bases fit TRBD1. Germline CDR1 is MNHNS and CDR2 is SASEGT. This CDR3 is 15 amino acids long. Trimming took 6 bases from V and 0 from J; bases not matched to a gene: 7. Written as DNA, the CDR3 is TGTGCCAGCAGCTCGGACAGGGTCAGCTCCTACGAGCAGTACTTC. It yields the protein CASSSDRVSSYEQYF.

The rearrangement links TRBV13 to TRBJ2-7; maybe TRBD2 (6 bases). This CDR3 spans 14 amino acids. Trimming took off 4 bases at V and 2 bases at J, with 12 bases between the two ends. Germline V gives CDR1 PRHDT, CDR2 FYEKMQ (reference sequence). The CDR3 DNA reads as TGTGCCAGCAGCTCCGGGACTCCCGCCTACGAGCAGTACTTC. This translates into CASSSGTPAYEQYF.

The rearrangement uses TRBV7-3 and TRBJ2-1; the match to TRBD2 covers 7 bases. V gave up 6 bases and J gave up 2 bases; unmatched junction bases: 7. This CDR3 has 15 residues. In germline, CDR1 is SGHTA, CDR2 FQGTGA. The CDR3 loop is CASRSLGGAYNEQFF. The CDR3 coding sequence is TGTGCCAGCAGATCCCTGGGGGGGGCCTACAATGAGCAGTTCTTC.

The chain carries TRBV10-3 and TRBJ1-2; 10 bases are shared with TRBD1. CDR1 and CDR2 from the germline V gene are ENHRY and SYGVKD. The CDR3 runs to 14 residues. Trimming removed 6 bases from V and 2 bases from J; junction bases left unmatched: 3. The CDR3 loop is CAIRVDRGNYGYTF. CDR3 DNA: TGTGCCATCAGGGTGGACAGGGGGAACTATGGCTACACCTTC.

This clone was found once. The CDR3 DNA follows: TGTGCCAGCAGTGCAAGACAGGGGAGGAATGAAAAACTGTTTTTT. Residues: CASSARQGRNEKLFF. The gene calls are TRBV2 and TRBJ1-4; 8 bases align to TRBD1. CDR3 length equals 15 residues. With 4 bases clipped from V and 5 bases from J, the junction kept 6 bases outside the gene matches. The germline V gene encodes CDR1 SNHLY and CDR2 FYNNEI.

V and J are TRBV11-2 and TRBJ2-7, with D perhaps matching TRBD1 (6 bases). The CDR3 has 14 amino acids. Trimming shortened V by 8 bases and J by 0 bases, and 14 bases separated the two germline ends. CDR1 and CDR2 from the germline V gene are SGHAT and FQNNGV. The CDR3 protein is CASGTGISSYEQYF. The CDR3 region has the DNA TGTGCCAGCGGAACAGGGATCAGCTCCTACGAGCAGTACTTC.

The chain couples TRBV7-2 to TRBJ1-2; D possibly corresponds to TRBD1 (6 bases). CDR3 length: 16 residues. Trimming took 4 bases from V and 6 from J, leaving 21 bases between them. CDR1 SGHTA and CDR2 FQGNSA come from the germline V gene. The CDR3: CASSSYTGTTSHGYTF. The CDR3 nucleotides read TGTGCCAGCAGCTCGTATACCGGGACAACAAGCCATGGCTACACCTTC.

This chain links TRBV5-1 with TRBJ2-7; 9 bases align to TRBD1. The CDR3 runs 15 residues. J lost 6 bases, V lost 4 bases, and 11 bases had no gene match. The V gene's germline CDR1 is SGHRS and CDR2 YFSETQ. The CDR3 coding sequence is TGCGCCAGCAGCCTTACAGGGGGCCACCTTGGCGAGCAGTACTTC. Translation: CASSLTGGHLGEQYF.

This sequence joins TRBV28 and TRBJ1-5; D remains unclear. The CDR3 is 14 residues long. Germline V gene sequence: CDR1 MDHEN, CDR2 SYDVKM. V gave up 6 bases and J gave up 3 bases, with 12 bases separating them. CDR3 coding DNA: TGTGCCAGCAGACCCGCGGGAATCAATCAGCCCCAGCATTTT. It codes for CASRPAGINQPQHF.